The entry below describes one TCR beta chain. Its antigen is as yet unknown. The sample comes from a study of vaccination and CD4 T cells after COVID-19. Study overall: Among convalescent patients, a few were sampled at day 14 and at days 161 to 241 post-vaccination.

The germline gives CDR1 DFQATT, CDR2 SNEGSKA (reference sequence). Deletions cut 0 bases from V and 0 bases from J, with 10 bases between. The CDR3 is 15 amino acids. Time point in this sample: late sampling 161 to 241 days after vaccination in three convalescent patients. Treatment indicated: roughly 10-day PBMC culture with coronavirus spike peptide pools or control peptides (ViraFEST assay). At the Johns Hopkins FTIC core, DNA taken from cultured CD4+ T cells was sequenced by way of the Oncomine TCR Beta short-read assay. TCRdb reprocessed the PCR reads with MiXCR, giving one entry per CDR3 protein. The repertoire holds about 26,000 distinct CDR3 sequences, with more than 35% as singletons.

V is TRBV20-1 and J is TRBJ2-3, with D tentatively TRBD2 (6 bases). The clonotype comes from a human donor who had recovered from COVID-19. Sequenced material: CD4+ T cells from blood, cultured in vitro, taken about 7 months after SARS-CoV-2 vaccination. CDR3: CSARESSASTDTQYF. CDR3 coding DNA: TGCAGTGCTAGAGAGTCTAGCGCTAGCACAGATACGCAGTATTTT.